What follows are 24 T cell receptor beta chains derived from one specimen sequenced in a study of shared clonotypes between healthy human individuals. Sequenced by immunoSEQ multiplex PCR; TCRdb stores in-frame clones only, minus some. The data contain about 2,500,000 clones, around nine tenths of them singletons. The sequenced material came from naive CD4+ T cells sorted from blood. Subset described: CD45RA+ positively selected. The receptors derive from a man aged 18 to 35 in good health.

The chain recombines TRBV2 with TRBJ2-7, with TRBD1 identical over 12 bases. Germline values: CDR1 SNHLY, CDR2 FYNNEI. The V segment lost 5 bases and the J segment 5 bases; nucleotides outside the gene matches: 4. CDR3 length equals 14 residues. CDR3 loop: CASSTGQGANEQYF. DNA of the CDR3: TGTGCCAGCAGTACGGGACAGGGGGCCAACGAGCAGTACTTC.

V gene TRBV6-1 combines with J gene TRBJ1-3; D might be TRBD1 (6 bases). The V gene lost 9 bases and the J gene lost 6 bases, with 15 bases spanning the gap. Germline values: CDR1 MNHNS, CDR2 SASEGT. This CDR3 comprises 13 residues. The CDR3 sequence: CASTGHSTNTIYF. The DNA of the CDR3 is TGTGCCAGTACGGGACACTCGACAAACACCATATATTTT.

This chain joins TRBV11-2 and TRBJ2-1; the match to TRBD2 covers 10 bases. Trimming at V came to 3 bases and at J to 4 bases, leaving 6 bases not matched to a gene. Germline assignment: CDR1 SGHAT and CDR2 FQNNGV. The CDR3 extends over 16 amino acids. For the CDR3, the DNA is TGTGCCAGCAGCTTTAGCGGGGGGTTCCTTTACAATGAGCAGTTCTTC. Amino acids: CASSFSGGFLYNEQFF.

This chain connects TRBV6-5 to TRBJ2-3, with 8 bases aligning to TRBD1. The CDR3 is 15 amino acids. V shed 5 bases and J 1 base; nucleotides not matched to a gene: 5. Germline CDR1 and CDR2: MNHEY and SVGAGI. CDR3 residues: CASSMTGAGTDTQYF. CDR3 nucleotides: TGTGCCAGCAGTATGACAGGGGCCGGCACAGATACGCAGTATTTT.

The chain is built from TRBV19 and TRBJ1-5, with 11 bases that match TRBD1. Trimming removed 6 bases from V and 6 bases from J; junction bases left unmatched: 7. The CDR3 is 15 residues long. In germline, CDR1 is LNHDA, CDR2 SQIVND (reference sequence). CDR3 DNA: TGTGCCAGTAGCCAGGACAGGGGGCGAGGTCAGCCCCAGCATTTT. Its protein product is CASSQDRGRGQPQHF.

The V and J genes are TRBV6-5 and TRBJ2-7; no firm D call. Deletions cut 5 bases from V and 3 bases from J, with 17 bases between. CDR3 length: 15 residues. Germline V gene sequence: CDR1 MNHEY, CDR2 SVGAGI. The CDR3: CASSRTGLKDYEQYF. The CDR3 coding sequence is TGTGCCAGCAGTCGAACGGGCTTGAAGGACTACGAGCAGTACTTC.

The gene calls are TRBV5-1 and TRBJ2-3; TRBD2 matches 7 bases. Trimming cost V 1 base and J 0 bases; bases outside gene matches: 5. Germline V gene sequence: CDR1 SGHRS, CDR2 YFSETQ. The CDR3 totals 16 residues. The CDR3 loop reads CASSLNPSGSTDTQYF. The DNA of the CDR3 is TGCGCCAGCAGCTTGAACCCTAGCGGTAGCACAGATACGCAGTATTTT.

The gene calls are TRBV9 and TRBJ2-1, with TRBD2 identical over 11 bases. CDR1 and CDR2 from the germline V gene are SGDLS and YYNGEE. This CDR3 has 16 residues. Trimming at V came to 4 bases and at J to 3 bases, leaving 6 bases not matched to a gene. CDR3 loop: CASSTGLAEFYNEQFF. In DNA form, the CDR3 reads TGTGCCAGCAGCACGGGACTAGCGGAATTCTACAATGAGCAGTTCTTC.

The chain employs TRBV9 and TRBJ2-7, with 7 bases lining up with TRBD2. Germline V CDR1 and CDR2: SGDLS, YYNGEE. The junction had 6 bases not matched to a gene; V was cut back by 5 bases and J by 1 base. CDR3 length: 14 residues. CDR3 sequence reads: CASSRAGRSYEQYF. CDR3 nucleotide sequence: TGTGCCAGCAGTCGAGCGGGACGATCCTACGAGCAGTACTTC. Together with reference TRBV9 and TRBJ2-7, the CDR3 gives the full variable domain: DSGVTQTPKHLITATGQRVTLRCSPRSGDLSVYWYQQSLDQGLQFLIQYYNGEERAKGNILERFSAQQFPDLHSELNLSSLELGDSALYFCASSRAGRSYEQYFGPGTRLTVT.

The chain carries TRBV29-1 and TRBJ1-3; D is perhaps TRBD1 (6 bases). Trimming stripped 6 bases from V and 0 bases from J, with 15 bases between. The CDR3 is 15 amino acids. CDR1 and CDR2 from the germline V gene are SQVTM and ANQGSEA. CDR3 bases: TGCAGCGTCTCGACAGGCGCGAACTCTGGAAACACCATATATTTT. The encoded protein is CSVSTGANSGNTIYF.

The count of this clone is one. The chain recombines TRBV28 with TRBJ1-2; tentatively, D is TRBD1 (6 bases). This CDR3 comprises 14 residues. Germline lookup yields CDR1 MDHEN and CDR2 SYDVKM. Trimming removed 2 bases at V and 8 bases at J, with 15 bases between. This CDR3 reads CASSLDRAQGGYTF. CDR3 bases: TGTGCCAGCAGTTTAGACCGGGCCCAGGGGGGCTACACCTTC.

The CDR3 DNA reads as TGTGCCAGCAGCGACCTACTAGCGGGGGGGCGTAATGAGCAGTTCTTC. The encoded protein is CASSDLLAGGRNEQFF. This chain links TRBV11-2 with TRBJ2-1; 13 bases agree with TRBD2. The V gene end was trimmed by 5 bases and the J gene end by 7 bases; junction bases not matched to a gene: 8. Germline V gene lookup returns CDR1 SGHAT and CDR2 FQNNGV. The CDR3 runs to 16 residues. Full variable domain (rest looked up from reference TRBV11-2 and TRBJ2-1): EAGVAQSPRYKIIEKRQSVAFWCNPISGHATLYWYQQILGQGPKLLIQFQNNGVVDDSQLPKDRFSAERLKGVDSTLKIQPAKLEDSAVYLCASSDLLAGGRNEQFFGPGTRLTVL.

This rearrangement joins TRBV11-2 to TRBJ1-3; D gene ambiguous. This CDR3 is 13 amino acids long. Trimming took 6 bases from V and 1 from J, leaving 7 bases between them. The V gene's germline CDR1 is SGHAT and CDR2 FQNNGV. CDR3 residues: CASRVPSGNTIYF. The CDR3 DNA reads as TGTGCCAGCAGGGTCCCATCTGGAAACACCATATATTTT.

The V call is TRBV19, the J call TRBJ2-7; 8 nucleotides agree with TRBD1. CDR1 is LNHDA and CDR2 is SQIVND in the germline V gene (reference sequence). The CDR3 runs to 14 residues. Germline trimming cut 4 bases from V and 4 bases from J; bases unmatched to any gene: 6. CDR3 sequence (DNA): TGTGCCAGTAGTAGGGACAGGATGGAGTACGAGCAGTACTTC. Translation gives CASSRDRMEYEQYF.

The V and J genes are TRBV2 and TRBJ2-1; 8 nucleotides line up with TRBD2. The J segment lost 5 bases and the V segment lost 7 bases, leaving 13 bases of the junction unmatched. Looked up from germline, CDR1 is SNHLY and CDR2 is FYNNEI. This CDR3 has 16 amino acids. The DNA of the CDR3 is TGTGCCAGCAACACCATGGGGCTAGCGGGTAACAATGAGCAGTTCTTC. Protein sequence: CASNTMGLAGNNEQFF.

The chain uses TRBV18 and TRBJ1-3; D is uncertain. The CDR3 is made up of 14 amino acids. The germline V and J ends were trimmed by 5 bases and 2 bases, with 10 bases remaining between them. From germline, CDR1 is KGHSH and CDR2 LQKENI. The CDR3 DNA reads TGTGCCAGCTCATCGTCACAGACTGGAAACACCATATATTTT. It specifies CASSSSQTGNTIYF.

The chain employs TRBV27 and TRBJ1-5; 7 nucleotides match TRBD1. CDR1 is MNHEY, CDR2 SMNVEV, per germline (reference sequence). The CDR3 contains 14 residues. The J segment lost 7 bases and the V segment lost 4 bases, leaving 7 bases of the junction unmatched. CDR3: CASSSDRSGQPQHF. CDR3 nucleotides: TGTGCCAGCAGTTCGGACAGGTCCGGGCAGCCCCAGCATTTT.

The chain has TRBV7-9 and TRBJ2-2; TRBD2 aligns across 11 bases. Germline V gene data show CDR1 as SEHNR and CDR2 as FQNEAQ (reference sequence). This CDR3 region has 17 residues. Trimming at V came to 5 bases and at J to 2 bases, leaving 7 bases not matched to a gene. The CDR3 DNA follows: TGTGCCAGCAGCCCGATGCTAGCGGGGGGAAACACCGGGGAGCTGTTTTTT. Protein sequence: CASSPMLAGGNTGELFF.

The CDR3 loop reads CASTRDHPGGQYF. The CDR3 DNA follows: TGTGCCAGCACTAGAGACCACCCGGGCGGGCAGTATTTT. The chain couples TRBV13 to TRBJ2-3; D is uncertain. The V end lost 7 bases, the J end lost 11 bases, and 19 bases lay between the germline ends. The CDR3 consists of 13 residues. Germline V gene sequence: CDR1 PRHDT, CDR2 FYEKMQ (reference sequence).

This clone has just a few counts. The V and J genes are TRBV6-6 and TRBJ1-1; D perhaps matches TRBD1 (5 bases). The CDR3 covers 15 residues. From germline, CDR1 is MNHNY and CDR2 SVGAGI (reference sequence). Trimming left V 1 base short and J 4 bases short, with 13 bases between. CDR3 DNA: TGTGCCAGCAGTTACTTTGGGGGATTGAGCACTGAAGCTTTCTTT. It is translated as CASSYFGGLSTEAFF.

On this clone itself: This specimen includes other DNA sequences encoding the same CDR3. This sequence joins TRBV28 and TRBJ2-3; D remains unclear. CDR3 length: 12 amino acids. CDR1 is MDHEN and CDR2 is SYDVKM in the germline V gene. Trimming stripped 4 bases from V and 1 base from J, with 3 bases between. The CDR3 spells CASSSGTDTQYF. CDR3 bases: TGTGCCAGCAGTTCCGGCACAGATACGCAGTATTTT. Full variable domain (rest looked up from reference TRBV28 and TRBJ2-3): DVKVTQSSRYLVKRTGEKVFLECVQDMDHENMFWYRQDPGLGLRLIYFSYDVKMKEKGDIPEGYSVSREKKERFSLILESASTNQTSMYLCASSSGTDTQYFGPGTRLTVL.

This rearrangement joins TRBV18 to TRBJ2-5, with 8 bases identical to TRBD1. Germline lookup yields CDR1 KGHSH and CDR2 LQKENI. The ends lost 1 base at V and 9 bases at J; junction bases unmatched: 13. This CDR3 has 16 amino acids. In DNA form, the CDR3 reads TGTGCCAGCTCACCACTACCAGACAGGGGTCCGGTTCCCCAGTACTTC. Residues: CASSPLPDRGPVPQYF. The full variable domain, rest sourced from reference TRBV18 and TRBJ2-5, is NAGVMQNPRHLVRRRGQEARLRCSPMKGHSHVYWYRQLPEEGLKFMVYLQKENIIDESGMPKERFSAEFPKEGPSILRIQQVVRGDSAAYFCASSPLPDRGPVPQYFGPGTRLLVL.

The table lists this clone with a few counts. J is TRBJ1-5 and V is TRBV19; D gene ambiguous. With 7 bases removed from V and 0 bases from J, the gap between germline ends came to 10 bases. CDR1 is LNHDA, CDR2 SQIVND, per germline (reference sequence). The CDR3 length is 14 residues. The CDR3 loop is CASTSVYSNQPQHF. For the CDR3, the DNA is TGTGCCAGTACAAGCGTTTATAGCAATCAGCCCCAGCATTTT.

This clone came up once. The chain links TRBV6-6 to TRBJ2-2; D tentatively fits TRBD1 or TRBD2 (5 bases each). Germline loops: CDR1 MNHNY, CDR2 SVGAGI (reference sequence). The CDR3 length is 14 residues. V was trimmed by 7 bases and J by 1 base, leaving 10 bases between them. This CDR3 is CASTGTENTGELFF. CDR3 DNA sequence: TGTGCCAGCACCGGGACGGAGAACACCGGGGAGCTGTTTTTT.